This T cell receptor beta chain is drawn from a study of blood T cell repertoires in COVID-19. Original data processing: Amplification with reference gene primers provided the estimates of nucleated cell counts. Profiled with immunoSEQ multiplex PCR; TCRdb holds only in-frame clones, not every one. V, J and clone size reflect that table, while D and trimming were determined from the DNA. The sample has more than 200,000 clones, 80% to 90% seen once; the top ten hold 1.5% to 2%. Germline CDR1 reads MNHEY; CDR2 reads SMNVEV (reference sequence). CDR3 length: 17 residues. Trimming shortened V by 4 bases and J by 3 bases, and 21 bases separated the two germline ends.

This receptor was identified in a young man with active or convalescent COVID-19. The specimen sequenced was peripheral blood. This sequence joins TRBV27 and TRBJ1-2; TRBD1 is a possible D gene (5 bases). The CDR3 DNA reads TGTGCCAGCAGTTCTAACGCCCGTCAGGGCCTCCACTATGGCTACACCTTC. Translation gives CASSSNARQGLHYGYTF.